The 13 T cell receptor beta chains given below trace back to one sample, sequenced in a study of shared clonotypes between healthy human individuals. The method was immunoSEQ multiplex PCR; TCRdb's version includes in-frame clones alone and lacks a portion of them. The repertoire holds a few million clones, with roughly 92% as singletons. Sample: naive CD4+ T cells from PBMCs. Stated subset: CD45RA+ positively selected. The origin of the receptors is a young man in good health. Some clones in this sample may be carry-over from other donors' samples.

This clone was seen only once. The rearrangement joins TRBV9 to TRBJ2-1; 10 bases map to TRBD2. The CDR3 extends over 16 amino acids. CDR1 is SGDLS, CDR2 YYNGEE, per germline. With 3 bases clipped from V and 2 bases from J, the junction kept 5 bases outside the gene matches. For the CDR3, the DNA is TGTGCCAGCAGCGCCCTGACTAGCGGGCCCTACAATGAGCAGTTCTTC. It translates to CASSALTSGPYNEQFF. The complete variable domain, with remaining parts taken from reference TRBV9 and TRBJ2-1, reads DSGVTQTPKHLITATGQRVTLRCSPRSGDLSVYWYQQSLDQGLQFLIQYYNGEERAKGNILERFSAQQFPDLHSELNLSSLELGDSALYFCASSALTSGPYNEQFFGPGTRLTVL.

The chain is built from TRBV5-1 and TRBJ2-5, with TRBD2 matching 11 bases. The V and J ends lost 0 bases and 5 bases, in that order; junction bases with no gene match: 9. The germline V gene encodes CDR1 SGHRS and CDR2 YFSETQ. This CDR3 region has 17 residues. The CDR3 DNA reads as TGCGCCAGCAGCTTGGTGCCTAGCGGGAGGAAATGGGAGACCCAGTACTTC. It yields the protein CASSLVPSGRKWETQYF.

V is TRBV18 and J is TRBJ2-7; 10 bases agree with TRBD1. The trim removed 5 bases at V and 4 bases at J, leaving 8 bases unmatched. CDR3 length equals 15 residues. Germline CDR1 and CDR2: KGHSH and LQKENI. The CDR3 spells CASSGGQGGTYEQYF. CDR3 nucleotides: TGTGCCAGCTCAGGCGGACAGGGGGGGACTTACGAGCAGTACTTC. The whole variable domain, remainder taken from reference TRBV18 and TRBJ2-7, is NAGVMQNPRHLVRRRGQEARLRCSPMKGHSHVYWYRQLPEEGLKFMVYLQKENIIDESGMPKERFSAEFPKEGPSILRIQQVVRGDSAAYFCASSGGQGGTYEQYFGPGTRLTVT.

The chain carries TRBV11-2 and TRBJ1-1; maybe TRBD1 (6 bases). This CDR3 region has 13 residues. The germline gives CDR1 SGHAT, CDR2 FQNNGV. Between the trimmed V and J ends, which lost 8 bases and 6 bases, there was a span of 16 bases. Here the CDR3 DNA reads TGTGCCAGCCGGAAACAGGGCCGCGCTGAAGCTTTCTTT. Its protein is CASRKQGRAEAFF.

The V call is TRBV4-3, the J call TRBJ2-1; 8 nucleotides match TRBD1. J gave up 9 bases and V 5 bases, and 9 bases lay outside the gene matches. The germline gives CDR1 LGHNA, CDR2 YSLEER. This CDR3 region has 14 residues. The CDR3 region has the DNA TGCGCCAGCAGCTTGTTGACAGGGGATACTGAGCAGTTCTTC. The encoded protein is CASSLLTGDTEQFF.

With respect to this clone: Other DNA sequences within the sample encode an identical CDR3. The chain recombines TRBV5-1 with TRBJ2-1; no definite D call. Germline V gene lookup returns CDR1 SGHRS and CDR2 YFSETQ. The V gene lost 6 bases and the J gene lost 0 bases, with 10 bases spanning the gap. The CDR3 extends over 14 amino acids. The CDR3 nucleotides read TGCGCCAGCAACGAACGGTCCTCCTACAATGAGCAGTTCTTC. This codes for CASNERSSYNEQFF.

V usage is TRBV27 and J usage is TRBJ1-4, with TRBD1 matching over 11 bases. The CDR3 consists of 13 residues. Trimming cost V 9 bases and J 6 bases; bases outside gene matches: 3. CDR1 and CDR2 from the germline V gene are MNHEY and SMNVEV (reference sequence). CDR3 in DNA: TGTGCCAGTCGGGACAGGGGGTATGAAAAACTGTTTTTT. It encodes CASRDRGYEKLFF.

The chain couples TRBV27 to TRBJ1-1; no clear D gene. The CDR3 runs 14 residues. Trimming removed 5 bases from V and 2 bases from J, with 12 bases in between. In germline, CDR1 is MNHEY, CDR2 SMNVEV (reference sequence). CDR3 sequence reads: CASSAQVGNTEAFF. CDR3 coding DNA: TGTGCCAGCAGTGCCCAGGTGGGAAACACTGAAGCTTTCTTT.

The chain has TRBV7-6 and TRBJ1-3, with D possibly TRBD1 on 5 matching bases. The CDR3 runs 16 residues. Germline values: CDR1 SGHVS, CDR2 FNYEAQ. V was clipped by 1 base and J by 3 bases, with 13 bases between them. Written as DNA, the CDR3 is TGTGCCAGCAGCTTAGACGGTTCCGGGGGTGGAAACACCATATATTTT. Its protein product is CASSLDGSGGGNTIYF.

The gene calls are TRBV6-5 and TRBJ1-1; no clear D gene. The germline CDR1 and CDR2 sequences are MNHEY and SVGAGI. The CDR3 consists of 14 residues. The V end lost 5 bases, the J end lost 6 bases, and 16 bases lay between the germline ends. In DNA, the CDR3 is TGTGCCAGCAGTGCTGAACGGGAATCGGCTGAAGCTTTCTTT. Protein product: CASSAERESAEAFF.

The chain employs TRBV7-2 and TRBJ2-5; TRBD2 aligns across 10 bases. V lost 2 bases and J lost 7; bases outside the gene matches: 13. Germline V CDR1 and CDR2: SGHTA, FQGNSA. This CDR3 has 17 amino acids. The CDR3 is CASSLRQTSGLQMTQYF. The CDR3 DNA reads as TGTGCCAGCAGCTTAAGGCAGACTAGCGGGTTACAAATGACCCAGTACTTC.

The CDR3 DNA reads as TGTGCCACCAGCAGAGATAGGGGACAGGCAGAGTCTGGGGCCAACGTCCTGACTTTC. Translated, it gives CATSRDRGQAESGANVLTF. The V gene is TRBV15, the J gene TRBJ2-6, with TRBD1 matching over 8 bases. V lost 0 bases to trimming and J lost 1 base; unmatched junction nucleotides: 8. The V gene's germline CDR1 is LNHNV and CDR2 YYDKDF (reference sequence). The CDR3 has 19 residues.

The chain recombines TRBV7-9 with TRBJ2-3, with D perhaps being TRBD1 or TRBD2 (7 bases each). Germline CDR1 and CDR2: SEHNR and FQNEAQ (reference sequence). V lost 1 base and J lost 2, with 13 bases in between. The CDR3 runs 16 residues. The CDR3 region is CASSLEGAGDTDTQYF. The CDR3 nucleotides read TGTGCCAGCAGCTTAGAGGGGGCGGGGGACACAGATACGCAGTATTTT.